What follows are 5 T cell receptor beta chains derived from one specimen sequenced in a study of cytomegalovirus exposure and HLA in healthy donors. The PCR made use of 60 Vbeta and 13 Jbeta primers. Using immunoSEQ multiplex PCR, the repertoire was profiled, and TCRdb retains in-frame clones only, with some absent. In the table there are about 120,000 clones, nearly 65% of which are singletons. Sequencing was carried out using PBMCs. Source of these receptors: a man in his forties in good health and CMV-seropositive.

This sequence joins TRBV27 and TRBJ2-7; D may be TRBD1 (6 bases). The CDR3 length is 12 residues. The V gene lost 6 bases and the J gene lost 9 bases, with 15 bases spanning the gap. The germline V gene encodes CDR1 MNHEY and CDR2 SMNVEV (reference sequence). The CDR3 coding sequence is TGTGCCAGCAGCAAGGCAGGGGATATGCAGTACTTC. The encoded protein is CASSKAGDMQYF.

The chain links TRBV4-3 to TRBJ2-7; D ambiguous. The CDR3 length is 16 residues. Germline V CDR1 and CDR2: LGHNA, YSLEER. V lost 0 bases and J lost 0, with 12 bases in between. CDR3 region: CASSQEVDLGSYEQYF. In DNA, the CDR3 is TGCGCCAGCAGCCAAGAGGTAGACTTAGGCTCCTACGAGCAGTACTTC.

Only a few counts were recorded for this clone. The CDR3 DNA sequence: TGTGCCAGCAAGCGGGAGGTTGAAGCTTTCTTT. It yields the protein CASKREVEAFF. The V call is TRBV2, the J call TRBJ1-1; D unclear. V was cut by 7 bases and J by 7 bases, with 10 bases left in between. Germline V gene sequence: CDR1 SNHLY, CDR2 FYNNEI. There are 11 residues in the CDR3.

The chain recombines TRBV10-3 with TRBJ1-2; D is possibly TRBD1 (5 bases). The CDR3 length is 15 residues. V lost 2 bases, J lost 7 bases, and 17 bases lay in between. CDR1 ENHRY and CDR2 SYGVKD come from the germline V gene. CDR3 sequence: CAISEESRQPLGYTF. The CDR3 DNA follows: TGTGCCATCAGTGAGGAATCCAGACAGCCTCTTGGCTACACCTTC.

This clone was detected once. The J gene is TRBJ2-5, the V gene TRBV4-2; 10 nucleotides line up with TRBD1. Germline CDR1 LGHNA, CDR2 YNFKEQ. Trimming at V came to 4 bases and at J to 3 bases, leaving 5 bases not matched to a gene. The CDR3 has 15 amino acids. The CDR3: CASSRGQGREETQYF. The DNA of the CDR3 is TGTGCCAGCAGCCGGGGACAGGGGAGGGAAGAGACCCAGTACTTC.